The rows below give T cell receptor beta chains drawn from one sample of a study of shared clonotypes between healthy human individuals. Libraries were prepared by immunoSEQ multiplex PCR; TCRdb keeps only in-frame clonotypes and omits some of them. The data hold about 820,000 clones, with 80% to 95% observed a single time. Input material: naive CD8+ T cells sorted from blood. The receptors derive from a man aged 30 to 39 in good health. Both conserved end residues are part of each CDR3. Fields, in order: clone size, J gene, D gene, V gene, CDR3 DNA, CDR3 protein. A D gene is named only where the DNA matches it firmly. Not every row has a clone size; where given, it reads once, few, many or a size class.

clone_size: -
j_call: TRBJ2-7
d_call: -
v_call: TRBV10-3
cdr3_nt: TGTGCCATCAGTAGGGGCCTCGCTGACGAGCAGTACTTC
cdr3_aa: CAISRGLADEQYF

clone_size: -
j_call: TRBJ1-3
d_call: -
v_call: TRBV2
cdr3_nt: TGTGCCAGCAGAACAGGAGCTGGAAACACCATATATTTT
cdr3_aa: CASRTGAGNTIYF

clone_size: once
j_call: TRBJ2-1
d_call: TRBD2
v_call: TRBV2
cdr3_nt: TGTGCCAGCAGTGAAGGAGGCGGGGGGGTTTACAATGAGCAGTTCTTC
cdr3_aa: CASSEGGGGVYNEQFF

clone_size: -
j_call: TRBJ2-1
d_call: -
v_call: TRBV11-3
cdr3_nt: TGTGCCAGCAGTAACCGGGACACATATGAGCAGTTCTTC
cdr3_aa: CASSNRDTYEQFF

clone_size: -
j_call: TRBJ2-1
d_call: TRBD2
v_call: TRBV27
cdr3_nt: TGTGCCAGCAGTTTCGGACTAGCGGGAGGATATGAGCAGTTCTTC
cdr3_aa: CASSFGLAGGYEQFF

clone_size: -
j_call: TRBJ2-7
d_call: -
v_call: TRBV11-2
cdr3_nt: TGTGCCAGCAGCTTAGGTGGCAATCAGGAGCAGTACTTC
cdr3_aa: CASSLGGNQEQYF

clone_size: -
j_call: TRBJ1-5
d_call: -
v_call: TRBV27
cdr3_nt: TGTGCCAGCAGTTCGTCGACAGGAGGAGGTCAGCCCCAGCATTTT
cdr3_aa: CASSSSTGGGQPQHF

clone_size: -
j_call: TRBJ2-1
d_call: TRBD2
v_call: TRBV7-9
cdr3_nt: TGTGCCAGCAGCCCCGCCGGGACTAGCTCCTACAATGAGCAGTTCTTC
cdr3_aa: CASSPAGTSSYNEQFF

clone_size: -
j_call: TRBJ2-7
d_call: TRBD2
v_call: TRBV5-6
cdr3_nt: TGTGCCAGCAGCTTGTCCCGGACTAGCGGGAGGGACCTCTACGAGCAGTACTTC
cdr3_aa: CASSLSRTSGRDLYEQYF

clone_size: -
j_call: TRBJ1-2
d_call: TRBD1
v_call: TRBV9
cdr3_nt: TGTGCCAGCAGGCCCACAGGGGGCGAGCGGGGCTATGGCTACACCTTC
cdr3_aa: CASRPTGGERGYGYTF

clone_size: -
j_call: TRBJ2-1
d_call: -
v_call: TRBV9
cdr3_nt: TGTGCCAGCAGCGTAATATCTGAAGAGCAGTTCTTC
cdr3_aa: CASSVISEEQFF

clone_size: -
j_call: TRBJ2-3
d_call: -
v_call: TRBV5-4
cdr3_nt: TGTGCCAGCAGCTTGGTGGGGGATACGCAGTATTTT
cdr3_aa: CASSLVGDTQYF

clone_size: -
j_call: TRBJ1-2
d_call: -
v_call: TRBV15
cdr3_nt: TGTGCCACCAGCCTTACCTTGGGGAGCTATGGCTACACCTTC
cdr3_aa: CATSLTLGSYGYTF

clone_size: -
j_call: TRBJ2-7
d_call: TRBD2
v_call: TRBV13
cdr3_nt: TGTGCCAGCAGCCCGACCGGGACTAGCGGGCGCGCGGAGTACTTC
cdr3_aa: CASSPTGTSGRAEYF

clone_size: -
j_call: TRBJ2-7
d_call: -
v_call: TRBV7-6
cdr3_nt: TGTGCCAGCAGTCAAAGCGGGCCCTCCTACGAGCAGTACTTC
cdr3_aa: CASSQSGPSYEQYF

clone_size: -
j_call: TRBJ1-1
d_call: TRBD1
v_call: TRBV6-5
cdr3_nt: TGTGCCAGCAGCTGGACAGGCGACACTGAAGCTTTCTTT
cdr3_aa: CASSWTGDTEAFF

clone_size: -
j_call: TRBJ2-1
d_call: -
v_call: TRBV11-2
cdr3_nt: TGTGCCAGCAGACCCCTTTACCGGGGGAGGAACCGATACAATGAGCAGTTCTTC
cdr3_aa: CASRPLYRGRNRYNEQFF

clone_size: once
j_call: TRBJ2-7
d_call: TRBD2
v_call: TRBV11-2
cdr3_nt: TGTGCCAGCAGCCAAGCGGGACTAGCGGATGAGCAGTACTTC
cdr3_aa: CASSQAGLADEQYF

clone_size: once
j_call: TRBJ2-3
d_call: TRBD2
v_call: TRBV30
cdr3_nt: TGTGCCTGGAACCCTAGCGGCACTAGCACAGATACGCAGTATTTT
cdr3_aa: CAWNPSGTSTDTQYF

clone_size: -
j_call: TRBJ2-7
d_call: TRBD1
v_call: TRBV28
cdr3_nt: TGTGCCAGCAGCCTGAGGGACAGGGGGCTTCCCTACGAGCAGTACTTC
cdr3_aa: CASSLRDRGLPYEQYF

clone_size: -
j_call: TRBJ2-5
d_call: TRBD1
v_call: TRBV5-8
cdr3_nt: TGTGCCAGCAGCTACGACAGGGTTTTGGGCACGGAAGAGACCCAGTACTTC
cdr3_aa: CASSYDRVLGTEETQYF

clone_size: -
j_call: TRBJ2-1
d_call: TRBD2
v_call: TRBV27
cdr3_nt: TGTGCCAGCAGTTTTATGGCTAGCGGGGACAATGAGCAGTTCTTC
cdr3_aa: CASSFMASGDNEQFF

clone_size: once
j_call: TRBJ2-5
d_call: -
v_call: TRBV14
cdr3_nt: TGTGCCAGCAGCCAAGTACCGCACCCAAGGGAGACCCAGTACTTC
cdr3_aa: CASSQVPHPRETQYF

clone_size: -
j_call: TRBJ2-1
d_call: -
v_call: TRBV7-9
cdr3_nt: TGTGCCAGCAGCTTAGGACGAGGTGAGCAGTTCTTC
cdr3_aa: CASSLGRGEQFF

clone_size: -
j_call: TRBJ2-5
d_call: TRBD2
v_call: TRBV19
cdr3_nt: TGTGCCAGTAGTATCACTAGCGGGTCGTGGGAGACCCAGTACTTC
cdr3_aa: CASSITSGSWETQYF

clone_size: -
j_call: TRBJ2-5
d_call: -
v_call: TRBV9
cdr3_nt: TGTGCCAGCACCCCAGAGTGGCTTCCCCGGCAAGAGACCCAGTACTTC
cdr3_aa: CASTPEWLPRQETQYF

clone_size: -
j_call: TRBJ1-5
d_call: -
v_call: TRBV6-1
cdr3_nt: TGTGCCAGCAGTGAAGCCAATGCAGGGAGGCAGCCCCAGCATTTT
cdr3_aa: CASSEANAGRQPQHF

clone_size: -
j_call: TRBJ1-4
d_call: -
v_call: TRBV28
cdr3_nt: TGTGCCAGCACCAGGGCTGTAGCAACTAATGAAAAACTGTTTTTT
cdr3_aa: CASTRAVATNEKLFF

clone_size: -
j_call: TRBJ1-4
d_call: TRBD1
v_call: TRBV11-2
cdr3_nt: TGTGCCAGCAGCCACTATAGGGGGCATGGAACTAATGAAAAACTGTTTTTT
cdr3_aa: CASSHYRGHGTNEKLFF

clone_size: -
j_call: TRBJ2-2
d_call: TRBD2
v_call: TRBV28
cdr3_nt: TGTGCCAGCAGAGGATTCCAGGGACTAGCGGCTAACGGGGAGCTGTTTTTT
cdr3_aa: CASRGFQGLAANGELFF

clone_size: -
j_call: TRBJ2-7
d_call: -
v_call: TRBV27
cdr3_nt: TGTGCCAGCAGTTTAGCTCCTCATGGTATCGAGCAGTACTTC
cdr3_aa: CASSLAPHGIEQYF

clone_size: -
j_call: TRBJ2-1
d_call: TRBD1
v_call: TRBV9
cdr3_nt: TGTGCCAGCAGCGAAAGGACAGGGGATAATGAACAGTTCTTC
cdr3_aa: CASSERTGDNEQFF

clone_size: once
j_call: TRBJ1-3
d_call: -
v_call: TRBV13
cdr3_nt: TGTGCCAGCAGCATCCGGGGACAAGGAAACACCATATATTTT
cdr3_aa: CASSIRGQGNTIYF

clone_size: -
j_call: TRBJ2-2
d_call: -
v_call: TRBV28
cdr3_nt: TGTGCCAGCAGGATCCACAGCGGCGACACCGGGGAGCTGTTTTTT
cdr3_aa: CASRIHSGDTGELFF

clone_size: -
j_call: TRBJ2-7
d_call: -
v_call: TRBV2
cdr3_nt: TGTGCCACTCTAGAACAAGCGGACCGAAGCTCCTACGAGCAGTACTTC
cdr3_aa: CATLEQADRSSYEQYF

clone_size: -
j_call: TRBJ1-1
d_call: -
v_call: TRBV19
cdr3_nt: TGTGCCAGTAGTATAGCAGGTGGCTCCCTTGAAGCTTTCTTT
cdr3_aa: CASSIAGGSLEAFF

clone_size: once
j_call: TRBJ2-1
d_call: TRBD1
v_call: TRBV28
cdr3_nt: TGTGCCAGCAGTCTAGACAGGGGATACTACAATGAGCAGTTCTTC
cdr3_aa: CASSLDRGYYNEQFF

clone_size: -
j_call: TRBJ2-5
d_call: -
v_call: TRBV11-2
cdr3_nt: TGTGCCAGCAGCTTAGATGGGTTAGATTCGGTCCAAGAGACCCAGTACTTC
cdr3_aa: CASSLDGLDSVQETQYF

clone_size: -
j_call: TRBJ1-1
d_call: TRBD1
v_call: TRBV7-6
cdr3_nt: TGTGCCAGCAGCATCGGGACAGAGGACACTGAAGCTTTCTTT
cdr3_aa: CASSIGTEDTEAFF

clone_size: once
j_call: TRBJ2-3
d_call: TRBD2
v_call: TRBV11-2
cdr3_nt: TGTGCCAGCAGCGAAGGGCGGACTAGCGGGTACTCTAGCACAGATACGCAGTATTTT
cdr3_aa: CASSEGRTSGYSSTDTQYF

clone_size: -
j_call: TRBJ2-1
d_call: TRBD1
v_call: TRBV13
cdr3_nt: TGTGCCAGCAGCTTAAGCCTACAGGGGTACAATGAGCAGTTCTTC
cdr3_aa: CASSLSLQGYNEQFF